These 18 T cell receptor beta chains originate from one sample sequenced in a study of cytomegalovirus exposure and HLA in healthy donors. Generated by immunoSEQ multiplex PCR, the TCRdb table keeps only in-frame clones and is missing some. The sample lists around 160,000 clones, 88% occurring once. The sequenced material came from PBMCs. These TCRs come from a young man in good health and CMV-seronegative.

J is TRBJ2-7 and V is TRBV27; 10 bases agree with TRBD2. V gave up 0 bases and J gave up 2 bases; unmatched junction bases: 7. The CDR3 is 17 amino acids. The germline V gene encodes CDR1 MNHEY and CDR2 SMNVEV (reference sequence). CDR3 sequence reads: CASSLSFFSGRTYEQYF. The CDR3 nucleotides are TGTGCCAGCAGTTTATCGTTCTTTAGCGGGAGGACCTACGAGCAGTACTTC.

The CDR3 protein is CASSLPQGFNEQFF. Written as DNA, the CDR3 is TGTGCCAGCAGCTTACCGCAGGGATTTAACGAGCAGTTCTTC. The rearrangement joins TRBV7-2 to TRBJ2-1; D is possibly TRBD1 (5 bases). The CDR3 covers 14 residues. From germline, CDR1 is SGHTA and CDR2 FQGNSA. The V and J ends lost 2 bases and 10 bases respectively, with 15 bases between them. The full variable domain, its missing parts supplied by reference TRBV7-2 and TRBJ2-1, is GAGVSQSPSNKVTEKGKDVELRCDPISGHTALYWYRQSLGQGLEFLIYFQGNSAPDKSGLPSDRFSAERTGGSVSTLTIQRTQQEDSAVYLCASSLPQGFNEQFFGPGTRLTVL.

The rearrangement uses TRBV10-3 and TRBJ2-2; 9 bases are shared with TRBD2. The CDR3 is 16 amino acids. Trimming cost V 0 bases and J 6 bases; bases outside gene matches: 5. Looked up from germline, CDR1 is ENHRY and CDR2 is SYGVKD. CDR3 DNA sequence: TGTGCCATCAGTGAGTCTTTAGCGGGGGCCTCCGGGGAGCTGTTTTTT. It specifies CAISESLAGASGELFF.

CDR3 sequence reads: CASSLLSSGSVEQFF. CDR3 coding DNA: TGCGCCAGCAGCTTGTTGTCTAGCGGGAGCGTTGAGCAGTTCTTC. The chain joins TRBV5-1 to TRBJ2-1; 10 bases match TRBD2. Germline values: CDR1 SGHRS, CDR2 YFSETQ. The CDR3 extends over 15 amino acids. Losses at the gene ends were 1 base for V and 9 bases for J; bases not matched to a gene: 7. The full variable domain, its missing parts supplied by reference TRBV5-1 and TRBJ2-1, is KAGVTQTPRYLIKTRGQQVTLSCSPISGHRSVSWYQQTPGQGLQFLFEYFSETQRNKGNFPGRFSGRQFSNSRSEMNVSTLELGDSALYLCASSLLSSGSVEQFFGPGTRLTVL.

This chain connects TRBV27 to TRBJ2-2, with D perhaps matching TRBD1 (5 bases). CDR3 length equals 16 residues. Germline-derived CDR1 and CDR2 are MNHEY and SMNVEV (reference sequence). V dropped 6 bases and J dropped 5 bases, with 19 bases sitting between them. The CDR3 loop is CASSLPVAGLTGELFF. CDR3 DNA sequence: TGTGCCAGCAGCCTCCCGGTGGCAGGGTTGACCGGGGAGCTGTTTTTT.

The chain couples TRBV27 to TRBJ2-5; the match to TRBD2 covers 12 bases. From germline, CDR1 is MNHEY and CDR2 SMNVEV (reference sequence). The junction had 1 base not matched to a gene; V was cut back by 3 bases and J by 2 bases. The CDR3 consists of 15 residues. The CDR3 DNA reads TGTGCCAGCAGTTTTACTAGCGGGGGGCAAGAGACCCAGTACTTC. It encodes CASSFTSGGQETQYF.

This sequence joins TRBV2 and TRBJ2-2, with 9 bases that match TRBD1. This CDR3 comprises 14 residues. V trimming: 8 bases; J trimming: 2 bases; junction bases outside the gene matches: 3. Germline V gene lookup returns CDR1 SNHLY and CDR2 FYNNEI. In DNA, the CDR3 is TGTGCCAGCCGGACAGGGGCAAACACCGGGGAGCTGTTTTTT. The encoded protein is CASRTGANTGELFF.

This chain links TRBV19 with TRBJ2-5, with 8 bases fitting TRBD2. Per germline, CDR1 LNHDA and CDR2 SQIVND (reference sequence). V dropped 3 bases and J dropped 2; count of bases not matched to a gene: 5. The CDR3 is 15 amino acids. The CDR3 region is CASSIGLAGQETQYF. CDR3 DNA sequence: TGTGCCAGTAGTATTGGGCTAGCGGGTCAAGAGACCCAGTACTTC.

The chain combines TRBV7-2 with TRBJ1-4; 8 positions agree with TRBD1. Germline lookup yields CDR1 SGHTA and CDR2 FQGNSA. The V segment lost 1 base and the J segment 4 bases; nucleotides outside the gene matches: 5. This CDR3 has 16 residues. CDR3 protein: CASSLGAGGLNEKLFF. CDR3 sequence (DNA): TGTGCCAGCAGCTTAGGGGCAGGGGGCCTTAATGAAAAACTGTTTTTT.

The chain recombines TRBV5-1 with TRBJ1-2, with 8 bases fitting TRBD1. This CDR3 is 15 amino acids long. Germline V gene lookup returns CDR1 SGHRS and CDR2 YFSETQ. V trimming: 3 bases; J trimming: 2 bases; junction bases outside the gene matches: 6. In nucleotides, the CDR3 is TGCGCCAGCAGCTCCGGACAGGGATTCAACTATGGCTACACCTTC. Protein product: CASSSGQGFNYGYTF.

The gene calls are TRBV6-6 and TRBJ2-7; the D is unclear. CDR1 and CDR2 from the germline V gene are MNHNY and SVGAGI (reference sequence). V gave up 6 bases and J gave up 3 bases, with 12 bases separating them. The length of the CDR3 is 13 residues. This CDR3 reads CASREETDYEQYF. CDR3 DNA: TGTGCCAGCAGAGAAGAGACTGACTACGAGCAGTACTTC.

The CDR3 spells CASSLGQEYEQYF. The CDR3 DNA is TGTGCCAGCAGCTTAGGACAGGAGTACGAGCAGTACTTC. This chain connects TRBV7-2 to TRBJ2-7; tentatively, D is TRBD1 (6 bases). From germline, CDR1 is SGHTA and CDR2 FQGNSA. This CDR3 spans 13 amino acids. The V end lost 1 base, the J end lost 4 bases, and 8 bases lay between the germline ends. The full variable domain, rest sourced from reference TRBV7-2 and TRBJ2-7, is GAGVSQSPSNKVTEKGKDVELRCDPISGHTALYWYRQSLGQGLEFLIYFQGNSAPDKSGLPSDRFSAERTGGSVSTLTIQRTQQEDSAVYLCASSLGQEYEQYFGPGTRLTVT.

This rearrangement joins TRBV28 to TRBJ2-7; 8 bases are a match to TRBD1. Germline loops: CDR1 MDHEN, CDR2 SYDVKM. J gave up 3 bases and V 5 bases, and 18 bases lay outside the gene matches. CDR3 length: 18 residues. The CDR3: CASSPVGQGYLTIYEQYF. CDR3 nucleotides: TGTGCCAGCAGTCCAGTAGGACAGGGCTATCTTACGATCTACGAGCAGTACTTC.

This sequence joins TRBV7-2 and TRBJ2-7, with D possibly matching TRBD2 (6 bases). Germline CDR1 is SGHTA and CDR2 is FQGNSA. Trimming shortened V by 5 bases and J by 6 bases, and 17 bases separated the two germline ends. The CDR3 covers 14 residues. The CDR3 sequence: CASSPGLPGLEQYV. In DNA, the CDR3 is TGTGCCAGCAGCCCGGGACTTCCAGGACTCGAGCAGTACGTC.

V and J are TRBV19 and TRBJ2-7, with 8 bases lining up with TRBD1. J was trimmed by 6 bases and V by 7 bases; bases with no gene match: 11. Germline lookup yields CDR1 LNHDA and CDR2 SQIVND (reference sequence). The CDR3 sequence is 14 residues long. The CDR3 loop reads CASTPWTGFGEQYF. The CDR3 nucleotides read TGTGCCAGTACCCCCTGGACAGGGTTTGGCGAGCAGTACTTC.

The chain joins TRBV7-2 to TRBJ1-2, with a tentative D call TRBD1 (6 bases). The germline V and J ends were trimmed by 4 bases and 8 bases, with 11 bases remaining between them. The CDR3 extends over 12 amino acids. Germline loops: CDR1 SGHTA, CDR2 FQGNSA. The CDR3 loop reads CASSSGDEGYTF. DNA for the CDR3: TGTGCCAGCAGCTCAGGGGACGAAGGCTACACCTTC.

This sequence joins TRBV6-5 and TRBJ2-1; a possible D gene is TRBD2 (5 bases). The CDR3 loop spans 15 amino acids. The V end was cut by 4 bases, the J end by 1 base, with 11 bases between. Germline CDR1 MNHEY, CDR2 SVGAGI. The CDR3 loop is CASSLMEASYNEQFF. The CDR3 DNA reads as TGTGCCAGCAGTTTGATGGAGGCGTCCTACAATGAGCAGTTCTTC.

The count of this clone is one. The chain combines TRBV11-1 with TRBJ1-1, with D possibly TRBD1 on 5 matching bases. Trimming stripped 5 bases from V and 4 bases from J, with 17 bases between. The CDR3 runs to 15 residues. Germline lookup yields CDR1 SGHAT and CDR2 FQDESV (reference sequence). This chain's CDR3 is CASSEQLGGVTEAFF. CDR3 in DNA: TGTGCCAGCAGCGAACAACTCGGGGGGGTCACTGAAGCTTTCTTT.